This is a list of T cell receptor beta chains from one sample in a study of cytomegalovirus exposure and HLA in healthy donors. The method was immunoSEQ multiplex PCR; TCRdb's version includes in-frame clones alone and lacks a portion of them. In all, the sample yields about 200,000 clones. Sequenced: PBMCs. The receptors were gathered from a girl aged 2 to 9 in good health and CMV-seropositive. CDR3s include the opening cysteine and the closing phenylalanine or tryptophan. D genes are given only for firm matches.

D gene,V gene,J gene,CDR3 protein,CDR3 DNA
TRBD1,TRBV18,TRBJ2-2,CASSPLRTGGKSGELFF,TGTGCCAGCTCACCATTACGGACAGGGGGCAAATCCGGGGAGCTGTTTTTT
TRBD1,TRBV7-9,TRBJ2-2,CASSSDRDYTGELFF,TGTGCCAGCAGCTCGGACAGGGATTACACCGGGGAGCTGTTTTTT
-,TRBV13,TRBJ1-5,CASSLGGQGSNQPQHF,TGTGCCAGCAGCTTAGGTGGGCAGGGCAGCAATCAGCCCCAGCATTTT
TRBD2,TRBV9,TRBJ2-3,CASSASRTSGRYTQYF,TGTGCCAGCAGCGCAAGTCGGACTAGCGGGAGGTATACGCAGTATTTT
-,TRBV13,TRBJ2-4,CASSLEGVRGNIQYF,TGTGCCAGCAGCTTAGAGGGAGTCCGGGGGAACATTCAGTACTTC
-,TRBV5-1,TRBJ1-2,CASSEGLGGYTF,TGCGCCAGCAGTGAGGGTTTAGGCGGCTACACCTTC
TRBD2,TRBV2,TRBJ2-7,CATSPRLAGVGSSQYF,TGTGCCACCTCCCCCCGTCTAGCGGGAGTTGGTTCGTCGCAGTACTTC
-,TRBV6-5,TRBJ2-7,CAVMDSAYEQYF,TGTGCCGTAATGGACAGTGCCTACGAGCAGTACTTC
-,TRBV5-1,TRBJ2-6,CASSPGSGANVLTF,TGCGCCAGCAGTCCGGGTTCCGGGGCCAACGTCCTGACTTTC
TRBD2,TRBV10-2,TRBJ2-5,CATTGLAGGPDPETQYF,TGCGCCACTACGGGACTAGCGGGAGGGCCGGACCCAGAGACCCAGTACTTC
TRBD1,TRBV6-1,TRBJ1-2,CASRVDRGSDGYTF,TGTGCCAGCAGAGTAGACAGGGGGTCCGATGGCTACACCTTC
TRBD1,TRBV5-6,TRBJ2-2,CASGTGTVNTGELFF,TGTGCCAGCGGAACCGGGACAGTCAACACCGGGGAGCTGTTTTTT
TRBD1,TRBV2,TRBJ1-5,CASSSKTGGNQPQHF,TGTGCCAGCTCCTCGAAGACAGGGGGCAATCAGCCCCAGCATTTT
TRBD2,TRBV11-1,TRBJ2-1,CASSLAVTSGRMNEQFF,TGTGCCAGCAGCTTAGCGGTGACTAGCGGGAGGATGAATGAGCAGTTCTTC
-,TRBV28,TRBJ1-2,CASSLIGVSYGYTF,TGTGCCAGCAGCTTAATAGGGGTTAGCTATGGCTACACCTTC
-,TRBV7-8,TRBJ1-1,CASSFSQGTNTEAFF,TGTGCCAGCAGCTTCTCGCAGGGGACGAACACTGAAGCTTTCTTT
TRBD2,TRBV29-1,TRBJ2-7,CSVVGTTYEQYF,TGCAGCGTTGTGGGGACTACCTACGAGCAGTACTTC
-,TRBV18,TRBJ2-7,CASSPGGRGNEQYF,TGTGCCAGCTCACCAGGAGGTCGGGGGAACGAGCAGTACTTC
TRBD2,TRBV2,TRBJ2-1,CASSYSGDEQFF,TGTGCCAGCAGTTACAGCGGGGATGAGCAGTTCTTC
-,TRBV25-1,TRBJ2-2,CASSRGSGELFF,TGTGCCAGCAGTCGAGGGTCCGGGGAGCTGTTTTTT
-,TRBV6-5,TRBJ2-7,CASSPTVAYEQYF,TGTGCCAGCAGCCCGACAGTCGCCTACGAGCAGTACTTC
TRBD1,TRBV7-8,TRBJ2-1,CASSLAGTAYNEQFF,TGTGCCAGCAGCTTAGCCGGGACAGCCTACAATGAGCAGTTCTTC
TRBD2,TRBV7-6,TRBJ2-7,CASSLGSREGTSRYEQYF,TGTGCCAGCAGCTTAGGTTCGCGGGAAGGGACTAGTCGTTACGAGCAGTACTTC
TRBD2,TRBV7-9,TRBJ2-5,CASSLEGTSGGETQYF,TGTGCCAGCAGCTTAGAAGGGACTAGCGGGGGAGAGACCCAGTACTTC
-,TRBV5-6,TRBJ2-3,CASSLAGHSTDTQYF,TGTGCCAGCAGCTTGGCGGGACATAGCACAGATACGCAGTATTTT
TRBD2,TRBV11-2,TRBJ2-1,CASSGSGLAGDGEQFF,TGTGCCAGCAGTGGATCGGGACTAGCGGGAGATGGTGAGCAGTTCTTC
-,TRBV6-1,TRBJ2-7,CASSEYPYEQYF,TGTGCCAGCAGTGAATATCCCTACGAGCAGTACTTC
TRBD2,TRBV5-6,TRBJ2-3,CASSQGLAYTDTQYF,TGTGCCAGCAGCCAGGGACTAGCTTACACAGATACGCAGTATTTT
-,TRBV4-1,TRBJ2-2,CASSQDMGTSNTGELFF,TGCGCCAGCAGCCAAGATATGGGCACTTCGAACACCGGGGAGCTGTTTTTT
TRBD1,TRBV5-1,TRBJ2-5,CASSFGQGRQETQYF,TGCGCCAGCAGCTTCGGACAGGGGCGGCAAGAGACCCAGTACTTC
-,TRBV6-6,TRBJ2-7,CASSYSGSYEQYF,TGTGCCAGCAGTTACTCTGGGAGCTACGAGCAGTACTTC
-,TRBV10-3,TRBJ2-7,CAISAGGREQYF,TGTGCCATCAGCGCTGGTGGGCGCGAGCAGTACTTC
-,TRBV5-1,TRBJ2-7,CASSLASPGPYEQYF,TGCGCCAGCAGCTTGGCCTCCCCCGGTCCCTACGAGCAGTACTTC
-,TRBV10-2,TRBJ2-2,CASRDSANTGELFF,TGCGCCAGCAGGGACAGCGCGAACACCGGGGAGCTGTTTTTT
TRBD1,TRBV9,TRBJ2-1,CASSPTGTGYEQFF,TGTGCCAGCAGCCCAACCGGGACAGGTTATGAGCAGTTCTTC
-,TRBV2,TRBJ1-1,CASSPLGFEAFF,TGTGCCAGCAGTCCCCTCGGGTTTGAAGCTTTCTTT
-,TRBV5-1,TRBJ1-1,CASSLVRAVDTEAFF,TGCGCCAGCAGCTTGGTCAGGGCAGTAGACACTGAAGCTTTCTTT
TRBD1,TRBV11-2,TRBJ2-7,CASSSRDRGYEQYF,TGTGCCAGCAGCAGCCGGGACAGGGGCTACGAGCAGTACTTC
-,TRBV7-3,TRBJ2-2,CASSSRAGGTGELFF,TGTGCCAGCAGCTCCCGGGCAGGGGGGACCGGGGAGCTGTTTTTT
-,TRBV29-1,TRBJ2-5,CSDSGLSMETQYF,TGCAGCGACTCGGGACTTAGTATGGAGACCCAGTACTTC
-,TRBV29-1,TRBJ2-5,CSVEIQPRGQYF,TGCAGCGTTGAAATACAGCCCAGGGGCCAGTACTTC
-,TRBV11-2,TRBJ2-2,CASSLNPANTGELFF,TGTGCCAGCAGCTTAAACCCAGCGAACACCGGGGAGCTGTTTTTT
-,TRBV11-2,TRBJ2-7,CASSLVRSQGHYEQYF,TGTGCCAGCAGCTTAGTTCGGTCGCAGGGTCATTACGAGCAGTACTTC
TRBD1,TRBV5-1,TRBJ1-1,CASSLGGRGNTEAFF,TGCGCCAGCAGCTTGGGGGGCAGGGGGAATACTGAAGCTTTCTTT
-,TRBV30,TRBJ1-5,CAWSAGAYSNQPQHF,TGTGCCTGGAGTGCAGGGGCCTATAGCAATCAGCCCCAGCATTTT
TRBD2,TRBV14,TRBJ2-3,CASSQGAGATDTQYF,TGTGCCAGCAGCCAAGGAGCGGGAGCAACAGATACGCAGTATTTT
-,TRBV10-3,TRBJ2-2,CAIRGGADTGELFF,TGTGCCATCCGAGGAGGGGCTGACACCGGGGAGCTGTTTTTT